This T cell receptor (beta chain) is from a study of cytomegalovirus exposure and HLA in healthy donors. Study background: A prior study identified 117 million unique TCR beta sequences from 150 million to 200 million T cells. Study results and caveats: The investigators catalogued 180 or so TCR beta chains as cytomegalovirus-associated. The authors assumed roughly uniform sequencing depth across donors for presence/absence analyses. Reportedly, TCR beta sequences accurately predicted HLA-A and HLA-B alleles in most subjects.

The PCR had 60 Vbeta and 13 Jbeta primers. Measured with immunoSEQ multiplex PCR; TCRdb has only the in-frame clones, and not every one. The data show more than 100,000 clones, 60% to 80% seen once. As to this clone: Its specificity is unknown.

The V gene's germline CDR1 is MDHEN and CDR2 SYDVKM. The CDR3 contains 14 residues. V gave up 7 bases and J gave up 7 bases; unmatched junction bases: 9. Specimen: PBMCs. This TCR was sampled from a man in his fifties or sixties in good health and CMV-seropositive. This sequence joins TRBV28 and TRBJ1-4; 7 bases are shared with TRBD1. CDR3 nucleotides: TGTGCCAGCACCCCGGGACAGAATACTGAAAAACTGTTTTTT. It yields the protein CASTPGQNTEKLFF.